This T cell receptor (beta chain) was documented in a study of blood T cell repertoires in COVID-19. On the study more broadly: The analysed material was cDNA or gDNA that came from T cells, B-cell-depleted T cells, or PBMCs.

Germline loops: CDR1 PRHDT, CDR2 FYEKMQ (reference sequence). The CDR3 totals 15 residues. Trimming removed 3 bases at V and 4 bases at J, with 14 bases between. Only in-frame clones appear in the TCRdb table, and some are missing; sequencing was by immunoSEQ multiplex PCR. The sample includes fewer than 600,000 clones, 89% of them seen just once. The rearrangement joins TRBV13 to TRBJ2-3; the D gene is possibly TRBD2 (6 bases). The specimen was peripheral blood. This clonotype was obtained from a man between 18 and 35 years old with COVID-19, enrolled during active disease. DNA of the CDR3: TGTGCCAGCAGCTTCCTCCTTGGGGGGTCAGATACGCAGTATTTT. Translation: CASSFLLGGSDTQYF.